The 6 T cell receptor beta chains given below trace back to one sample, sequenced in a study of T cells in Graves' hyperthyroidism and ophthalmopathy (dated by TCRdb to 2018 to 2020). Libraries were constructed by multiplex PCR. Sequencing instrument: Illumina HiSeq 2000. The TCR beta CDR3 regions were amplified from the RNA transcripts. The first round of RT-PCR for the TCR CDR3 was performed with the HTBI primer set and the Qiagen OneStep RT-PCR kit. The public reads were reanalyzed by TCRdb: fastp trimming at Q25, MiXCR alignment, in-frame beta chains only. Rows are combined by CDR3 protein, so each entry shows the most common genes and DNA. Across this sample there are roughly 500,000 distinct CDR3 sequences, with about 46% seen only once. The ten largest make up 44% of the sample. Material: peripheral blood or thyroid tissue (not recorded which). These receptors all come from an adult woman with Graves' disease, either hyperthyroidism or ophthalmopathy (not recorded which).

The chain links TRBV7-8 to TRBJ1-1; no clear D. The CDR3 extends over 15 amino acids. V lost 4 bases, J lost 0 bases, and 12 bases lay in between. Germline values: CDR1 SGHVS, CDR2 FQNEAQ. The DNA of the CDR3 is TGTGCCAGCAGCTCGATCTTAGCAGTGAACACTGAAGCTTTCTTT. Amino acid sequence: CASSSILAVNTEAFF.

The CDR3 loop is CASSGTAVSGNTF. The CDR3 DNA sequence: TGTGCCAGCAGCGGGACAGCGGTCTCTGGAAACACCTTC. The chain carries TRBV9 and TRBJ1-2, with D tentatively TRBD1 (6 bases). Trimming shortened V by 3 bases and J by 12 bases, and 18 bases separated the two germline ends. The V gene's germline CDR1 is SGDLS and CDR2 YYNGEE. This CDR3 contains 13 residues.

Many counts were recorded for this clonotype. The rearrangement uses TRBV20-1 and TRBJ2-7, with 10 bases lining up with TRBD2. V gave up 5 bases and J gave up 3 bases; unmatched junction bases: 7. CDR1 and CDR2 from the germline V gene are DFQATT and SNEGSKA (reference sequence). CDR3 length: 14 residues. The CDR3 bases are TGCAGTGCTTCAACCGGACTAGCGGACTACGAGCAGTACTTC. Translated, it gives CSASTGLADYEQYF.

The rearrangement uses TRBV29-1 and TRBJ1-2, with a possible D match to TRBD1 (5 bases). The CDR3 is 13 amino acids. Trimming shortened V by 6 bases and J by 3 bases, and 14 bases separated the two germline ends. Germline V gene data show CDR1 as SQVTM and CDR2 as ANQGSEA. The CDR3 DNA follows: TGCAGCGTAAGAAAAACGGGGGACTATGGCTACACCTTC. Its protein is CSVRKTGDYGYTF.

This chain links TRBV11-2 with TRBJ1-2, with a possible D match to TRBD1 (5 bases). The CDR3 is 15 amino acids. The germline V and J ends were trimmed by 4 bases and 7 bases, with 19 bases remaining between them. CDR1 is SGHAT, CDR2 FQNNGV, per germline. CDR3 sequence (DNA): TGTGCCAGCAGCTCGCTCGGGGGAAGCAGGGCTGGCTACACCTTC. This sequence encodes CASSSLGGSRAGYTF.

The gene calls are TRBV19 and TRBJ1-4; D unresolved. In germline, CDR1 is LNHDA, CDR2 SQIVND (reference sequence). The CDR3 loop spans 14 amino acids. The V end was cut by 7 bases, the J end by 3 bases, with 12 bases between. CDR3 sequence (DNA): TGTGCCAGTACGGGGATGGCGGCTAATGAAAAACTGTTTTTT. Translation: CASTGMAANEKLFF.